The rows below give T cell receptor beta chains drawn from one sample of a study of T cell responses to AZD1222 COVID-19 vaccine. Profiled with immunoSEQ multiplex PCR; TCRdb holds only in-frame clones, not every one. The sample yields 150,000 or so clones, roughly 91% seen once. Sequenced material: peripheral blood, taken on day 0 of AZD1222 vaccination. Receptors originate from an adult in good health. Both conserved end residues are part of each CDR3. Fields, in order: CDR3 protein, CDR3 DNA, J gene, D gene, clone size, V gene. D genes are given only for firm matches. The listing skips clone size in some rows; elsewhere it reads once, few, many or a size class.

CDR3: CASIRQGTGTEAFF; DNA: TGTGCCAGCATCCGGCAAGGGACAGGGACTGAAGCTTTCTTT; J: TRBJ1-1; D: TRBD1; size: .; V: TRBV5-5
CDR3: CASSQAQGNQPQHF; DNA: TGTGCCAGCAGCCAAGCGCAGGGAAATCAGCCCCAGCATTTT; J: TRBJ1-5; D: .; size: .; V: TRBV4-2
CDR3: CASRPPLGGQETQYF; DNA: TGCGCCAGCAGGCCCCCCCTTGGAGGCCAAGAGACCCAGTACTTC; J: TRBJ2-5; D: .; size: once; V: TRBV5-1
CDR3: CASSPGTGGYEQYF; DNA: TGTGCCAGCAGCCCCGGGACAGGGGGCTACGAGCAGTACTTC; J: TRBJ2-7; D: TRBD1; size: .; V: TRBV3-1/TRBV3-2
CDR3: CASSEAGSSGANVLTF; DNA: TGTGCCAGCAGTGAAGCAGGCAGCTCTGGGGCCAACGTCCTGACTTTC; J: TRBJ2-6; D: .; size: .; V: TRBV6-1
CDR3: CASSEAGPGGELFF; DNA: TGTGCCAGCAGTGAGGCGGGGCCTGGCGGGGAGCTGTTTTTT; J: TRBJ2-2; D: .; size: .; V: TRBV6-1
CDR3: CASSQGPPPSEQFF; DNA: TGTGCCAGCAGCCAGGGTCCGCCGCCCAGTGAGCAGTTCTTC; J: TRBJ2-1; D: .; size: .; V: TRBV4-2
CDR3: CASSGKGGPPYNEQFF; DNA: TGTGCCAGCAGCGGGAAGGGGGGGCCACCCTACAATGAGCAGTTCTTC; J: TRBJ2-1; D: .; size: .; V: TRBV9
CDR3: CASNRQGNYGYTF; DNA: TGTGCCAGTAACAGACAGGGAAACTATGGCTACACCTTC; J: TRBJ1-2; D: TRBD1; size: .; V: TRBV19
CDR3: CATSDRDRDSGYTF; DNA: TGTGCCACCAGTGACCGGGACAGGGACTCTGGCTACACCTTC; J: TRBJ1-2; D: TRBD1; size: once; V: TRBV24-1